These T cell receptor beta chains were read from a single sample in a study of CD8+CD57+ T cells in acquired aplastic anemia. MiXCR, run by TCRdb on the reads, gives a single entry per CDR3 protein. The data hold about 210,000 distinct CDR3 sequences, with roughly 35% observed a single time. The specimen sequenced was sorted CD4+, CD8+, or CD8+CD57+ T cells (not recorded which) from PBMCs. Receptor source: a human donor in good health, serving as a control. The CDR3 runs from the conserved cysteine through the conserved F or W. The order of the fields is CDR3 protein, CDR3 DNA, J gene, D gene, CDR3 length, clone size, V gene. A D gene is named only where the DNA matches it firmly. Size tells how often a clone was seen (once, few, many) or the class of an expanded clone, and some rows leave it out.

CSVEDRGRKEKLFF | TGCAGCGTGGAGGACAGGGGGCGGAAGGAAAAACTGTTTTTT | TRBJ1-4 | TRBD1 | 14 | many | TRBV29-1
CSAEGQHYGYTF | TGCAGTGCTGAGGGACAGCACTATGGCTACACCTTC | TRBJ1-2 | TRBD1 | 12 | many | TRBV20-1
CAIRDRVGEQYF | TGTGCCATCAGGGACAGGGTCGGCGAGCAGTACTTC | TRBJ2-7 | TRBD1 | 12 | - | TRBV10-3
CASSDSSGTQCF | TGCGCCAGCAGCGACTCATCGGGTACGCAGTGTTTT | TRBJ2-3 | - | 12 | - | TRBV10-1
CASIMTGSTDTQYF | TGTGCCAGCATCATGACAGGGAGCACAGATACGCAGTATTTT | TRBJ2-3 | TRBD1 | 14 | many | TRBV2
CASSPSATDKGTGELFF | TGTGCCAGCAGCCCTAGCGCGACAGACAAAGGCACCGGGGAGCTGTTTTTT | TRBJ2-2 | - | 17 | many | TRBV7-9
CASSFRDRKNYEQYF | TGTGCCAGCAGCTTCCGGGACAGGAAAAATTACGAGCAGTACTTC | TRBJ2-7 | TRBD1 | 15 | - | TRBV5-6
CASSSAGAEVSGANVLTF | TGTGCCAGCAGTTCCGCCGGGGCAGAGGTATCTGGGGCCAACGTCCTGACTTTC | TRBJ2-6 | - | 18 | - | TRBV6-2/TRBV6-3
CAISESGSGGALQETQYF | TGTGCCATCAGTGAGTCAGGTAGCGGGGGGGCTCTACAAGAGACCCAGTACTTC | TRBJ2-5 | TRBD2 | 18 | few | TRBV10-3
CASSRLAGGQETQYF | TGTGCCAGCAGTCGACTAGCGGGGGGGCAAGAGACCCAGTACTTC | TRBJ2-5 | TRBD2 | 15 | once | TRBV6-1
CSAIIRDGTYYGYTF | TGCAGTGCTATCATCCGGGACGGCACTTACTATGGCTACACCTTC | TRBJ1-2 | - | 15 | many | TRBV20-1